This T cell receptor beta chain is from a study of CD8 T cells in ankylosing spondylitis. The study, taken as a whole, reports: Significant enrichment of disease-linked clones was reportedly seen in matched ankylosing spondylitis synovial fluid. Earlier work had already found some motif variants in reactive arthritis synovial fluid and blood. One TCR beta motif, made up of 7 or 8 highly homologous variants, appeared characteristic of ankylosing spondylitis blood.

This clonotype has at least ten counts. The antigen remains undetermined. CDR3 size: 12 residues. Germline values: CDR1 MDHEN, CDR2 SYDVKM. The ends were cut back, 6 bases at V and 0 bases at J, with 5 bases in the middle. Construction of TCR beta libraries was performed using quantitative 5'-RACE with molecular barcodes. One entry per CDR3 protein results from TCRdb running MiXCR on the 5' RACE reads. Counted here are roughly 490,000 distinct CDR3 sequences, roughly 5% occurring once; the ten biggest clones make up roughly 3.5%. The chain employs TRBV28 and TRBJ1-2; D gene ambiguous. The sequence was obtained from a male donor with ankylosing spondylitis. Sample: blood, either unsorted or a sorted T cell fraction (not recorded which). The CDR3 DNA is TGTGCCAGCAGCAACCCTAACTATGGCTACACCTTC. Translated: CASSNPNYGYTF.